The clone carrying this TCR beta chain was detected a few times. What it binds is not known. These data belong to a study of response to subunit inactivated influenza vaccine. Study-wide results and limits: There was a suggestion from the authors that each seasonal influenza vaccination recruits few new T cells.

The CDR3 sequence is 16 residues long. Germline V lookup: CDR1 MNHEY, CDR2 SMNVEV (reference sequence). Trimming cost V 2 bases and J 2 bases, with 14 bases left between them. TCRdb processed the RT-PCR reads anew with MiXCR; each CDR3 protein has one entry. The data show more than 200,000 distinct CDR3 sequences, 12% seen once. Sequences were derived from non-naive T cells sorted from PBMCs, sampled 14 to 15 days before vaccination. The clonotype originates from a man aged 50-59 years who received an inactivated influenza vaccine. This rearrangement joins TRBV27 to TRBJ2-3; D perhaps matches TRBD2 (5 bases). DNA of the CDR3: TGTGCCAGCAGTTTAAGACCCGGGGTTCCCACAGATACGCAGTATTTT. As protein: CASSLRPGVPTDTQYF.